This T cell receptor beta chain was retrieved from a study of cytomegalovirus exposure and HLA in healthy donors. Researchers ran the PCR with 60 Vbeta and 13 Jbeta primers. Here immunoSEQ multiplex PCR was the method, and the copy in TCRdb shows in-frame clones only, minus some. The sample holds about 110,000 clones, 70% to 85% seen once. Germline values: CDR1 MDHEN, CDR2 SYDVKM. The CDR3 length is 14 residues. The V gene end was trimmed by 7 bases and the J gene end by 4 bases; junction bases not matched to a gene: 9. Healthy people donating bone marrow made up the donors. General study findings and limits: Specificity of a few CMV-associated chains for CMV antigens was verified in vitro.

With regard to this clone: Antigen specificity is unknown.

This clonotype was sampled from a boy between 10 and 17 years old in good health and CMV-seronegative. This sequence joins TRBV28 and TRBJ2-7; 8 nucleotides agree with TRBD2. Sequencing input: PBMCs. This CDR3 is CASTSGTRGYEQYF. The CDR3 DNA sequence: TGTGCCAGCACCTCCGGGACTAGAGGGTACGAGCAGTACTTC.